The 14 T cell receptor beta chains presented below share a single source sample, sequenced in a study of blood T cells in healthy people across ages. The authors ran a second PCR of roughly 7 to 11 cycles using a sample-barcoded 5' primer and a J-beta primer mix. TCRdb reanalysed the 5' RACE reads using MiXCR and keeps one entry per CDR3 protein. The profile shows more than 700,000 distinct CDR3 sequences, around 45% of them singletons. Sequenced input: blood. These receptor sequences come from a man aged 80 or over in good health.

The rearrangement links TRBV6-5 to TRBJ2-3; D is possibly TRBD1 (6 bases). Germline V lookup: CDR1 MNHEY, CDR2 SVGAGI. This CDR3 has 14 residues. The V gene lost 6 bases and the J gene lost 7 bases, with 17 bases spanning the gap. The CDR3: CASRDSPRLHTQYF. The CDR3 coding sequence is TGTGCCAGCAGGGACAGCCCTCGTCTGCATACGCAGTATTTT.

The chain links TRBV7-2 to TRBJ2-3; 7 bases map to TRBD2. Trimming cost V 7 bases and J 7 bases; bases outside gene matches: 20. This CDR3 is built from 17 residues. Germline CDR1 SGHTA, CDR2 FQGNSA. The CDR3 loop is CASTKGSSGSPPNTQYF. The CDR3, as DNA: TGTGCCAGCACCAAGGGATCTAGCGGAAGCCCCCCCAATACGCAGTATTTT.

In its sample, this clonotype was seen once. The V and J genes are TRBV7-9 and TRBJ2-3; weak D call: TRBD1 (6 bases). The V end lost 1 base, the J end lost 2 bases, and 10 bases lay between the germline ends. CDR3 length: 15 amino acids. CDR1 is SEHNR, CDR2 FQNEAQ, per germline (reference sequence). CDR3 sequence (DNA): TGTGCCAGCAGCTTAGTCTGGGGGCACACAGATACGCAGTATTTT. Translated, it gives CASSLVWGHTDTQYF.

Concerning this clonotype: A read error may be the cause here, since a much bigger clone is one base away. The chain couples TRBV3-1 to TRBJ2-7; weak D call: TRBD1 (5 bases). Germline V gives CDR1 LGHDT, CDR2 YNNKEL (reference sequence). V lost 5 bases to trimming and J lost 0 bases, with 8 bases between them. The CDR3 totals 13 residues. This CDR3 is CASSRGRSYEQYF. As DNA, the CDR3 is TGTGCCAGCAGCAGGGGCCGCTCCTACGAGCAGTACTTC.

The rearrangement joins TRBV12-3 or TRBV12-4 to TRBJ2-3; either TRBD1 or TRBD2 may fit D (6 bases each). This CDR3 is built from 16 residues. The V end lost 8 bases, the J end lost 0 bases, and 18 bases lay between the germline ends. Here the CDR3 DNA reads TGTGCCAGCGTCAAAGAGGGGGGAGAGAGCACAGATACGCAGTATTTT. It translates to CASVKEGGESTDTQYF.

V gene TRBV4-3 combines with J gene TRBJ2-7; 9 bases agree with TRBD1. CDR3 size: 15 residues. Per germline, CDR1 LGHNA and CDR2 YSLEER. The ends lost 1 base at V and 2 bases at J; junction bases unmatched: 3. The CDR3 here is CASSQGGQGPYEQYF. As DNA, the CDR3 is TGCGCCAGCAGCCAAGGGGGACAGGGCCCCTACGAGCAGTACTTC.

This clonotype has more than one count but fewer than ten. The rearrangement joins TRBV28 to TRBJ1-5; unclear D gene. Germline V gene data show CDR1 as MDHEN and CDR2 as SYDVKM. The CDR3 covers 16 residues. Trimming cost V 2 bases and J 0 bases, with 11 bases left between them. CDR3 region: CASSLTSGYSNQPQHF. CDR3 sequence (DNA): TGTGCCAGCAGTTTAACGTCGGGGTATAGCAATCAGCCCCAGCATTTT.

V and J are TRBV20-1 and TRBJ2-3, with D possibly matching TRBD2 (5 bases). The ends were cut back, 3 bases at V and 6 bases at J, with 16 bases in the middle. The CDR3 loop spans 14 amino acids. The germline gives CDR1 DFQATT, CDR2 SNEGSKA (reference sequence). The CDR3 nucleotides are TGCAGTGCTAGCCCGGACTCTCAAGGGGATACGCAGTATTTT. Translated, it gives CSASPDSQGDTQYF.

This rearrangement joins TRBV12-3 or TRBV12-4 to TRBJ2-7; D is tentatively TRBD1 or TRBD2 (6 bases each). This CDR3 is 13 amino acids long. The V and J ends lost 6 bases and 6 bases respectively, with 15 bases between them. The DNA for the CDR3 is TGTGCCAGCAGGGGGGCGGGGAGAATCGAGCAGTACTTC. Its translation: CASRGAGRIEQYF.

CDR3 region: CASMRDYEQYF. The CDR3 DNA sequence: TGTGCCAGCATGAGGGACTACGAGCAGTACTTC. The V and J genes are TRBV2 and TRBJ2-7, with D tentatively TRBD2 (5 bases). V was trimmed by 7 bases and J by 3 bases, leaving 7 bases between them. The CDR3 is made up of 11 amino acids. Germline V lookup: CDR1 SNHLY, CDR2 FYNNEI.

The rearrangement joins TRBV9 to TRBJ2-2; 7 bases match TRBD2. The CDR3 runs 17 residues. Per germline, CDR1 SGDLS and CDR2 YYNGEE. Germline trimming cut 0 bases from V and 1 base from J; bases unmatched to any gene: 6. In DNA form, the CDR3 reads TGTGCCAGCAGCGTAGGGTCTAGCGGAGTGAACACCGGGGAGCTGTTTTTT. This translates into CASSVGSSGVNTGELFF.

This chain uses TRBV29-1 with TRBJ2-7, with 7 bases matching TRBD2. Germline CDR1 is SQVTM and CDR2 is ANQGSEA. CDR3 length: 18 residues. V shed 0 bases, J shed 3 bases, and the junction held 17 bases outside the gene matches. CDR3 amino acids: CSVEDGGETPPQSYEQYF. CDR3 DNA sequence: TGCAGCGTTGAAGATGGGGGGGAGACCCCACCACAAAGCTACGAGCAGTACTTC.

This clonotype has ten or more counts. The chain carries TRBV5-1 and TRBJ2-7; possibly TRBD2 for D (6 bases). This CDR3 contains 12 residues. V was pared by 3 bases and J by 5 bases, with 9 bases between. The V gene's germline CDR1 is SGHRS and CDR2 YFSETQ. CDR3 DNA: TGCGCCAGCAGCTGGGGAGGAAACGAGCAGTACTTC. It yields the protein CASSWGGNEQYF.

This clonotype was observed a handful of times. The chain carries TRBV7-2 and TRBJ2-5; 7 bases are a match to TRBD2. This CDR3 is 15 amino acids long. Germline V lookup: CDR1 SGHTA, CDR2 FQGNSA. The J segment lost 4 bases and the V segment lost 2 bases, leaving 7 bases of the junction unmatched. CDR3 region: CASSLTGGLLETQYF. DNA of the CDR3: TGTGCCAGCAGCTTAACGGGAGGATTGTTAGAGACCCAGTACTTC.